The present TCR beta chain was sequenced within a study of vaccination and CD4 T cells after COVID-19 (dated by TCRdb to between 2022 and 2023). Regarding the research as a whole: Every convalescent patient had a positive nasal swab PCR test for SARS-CoV-2, with mild disease in 8 to 10 patients and severe disease in one. In the convalescent cohort there were six males and four females, among whom were two Hispanic individuals, seven Caucasians, two Asians and one multiracial person. Two doses of either the Pfizer-BioNTech BNT162b2 vaccine (n=8) or the Moderna mRNA-1273 vaccine (n=2) were administered to participants. Post-COVID blood samples from convalescent patients were collected a median of about 110 days after diagnosis, with a range of 35 to 161 days. Post-vaccine blood samples were obtained a median of approximately 74 days after the second vaccine dose, with a range of roughly 12 to 250 days. Culture stimuli were overlapping spike peptide pools from SARS-CoV-2 and from the common cold coronaviruses HCoV-NL63, HCoV-OC43 and HCoV-229E. As controls, cultures received a CEFX viral epitope pool (the positive control), an HIV-1 Nef peptide pool (the negative control), or no peptide at all. In nine to eleven COVID-19 convalescent patients and a handful of infection-naive healthy vaccine recipients, researchers compared the spike-specific CD4+ TCR repertoire from before mRNA vaccination with the repertoire from after. Results and caveats for the whole study, not just this receptor: The study included relatively few convalescent patients and did not analyze early timepoints after natural infection. Nearly all vaccine-specific clones in convalescent patients (304 of 307) were mono-reactive for SARS-CoV-2 spike rather than cross-reactive with common cold coronaviruses. The median count of SARS-CoV-2-reactive clonotypes went up from around 23 after infection to about 41 after vaccination, although the change was not significant. Among convalescent patients, a median roughly 90% of the SARS-CoV-2-reactive clones seen after vaccination appeared only after vaccination, which suggests priming specific to the vaccine.

As concerns this clonotype: The clone's antigen remains unknown. Per-base quality was not reported, and no clone a single base away is much larger than it.

Reading from cysteine to phenylalanine, the CDR3 counts 16 amino acids. Only CDR3 DNA remains: 48 bases, in frame from the first base. The germline V gene yields MDHEN for CDR1 and SYDVKM for CDR2. V and J are truncated by 6 bases and 6 bases respectively, leaving an intervening sequence of 23 bases. The treatment or condition label, as the study defines it: roughly 11-day PBMC culture with coronavirus spike peptide pools or control peptides (ViraFEST assay). The ViraFEST assay, used in the study, expanded antigen-specific T cells with peptide pools and then identified the expanded clonotypes through TCR sequencing. The positive SARS-CoV-2 PCR tests of the convalescent patients were dated from March to December 2020, before the Alpha, Beta and Delta variants emerged in the United States. Under 2.5 million PBMCs per well were cultured in IMDM with approximately 5% human AB serum and approximately 9.8 IU/ml IL-2, plus 10 ug/ml peptide pools. On days 3 and 7, half of the culture medium was replaced with fresh IL-2-containing medium. After 10 days of culture, CD4+ T cells were isolated by negative selection with the EasySep CD4+ T cell isolation kit. Ficoll-Paque Plus gradient centrifugation was used to isolate PBMCs from whole blood, and the isolated PBMCs were then either used fresh or cryopreserved at -140C. Triplicate wells were generally used for each culture condition.

Library preparation used PCR. DNA from cultured CD4+ T cells underwent TCR sequencing with the Oncomine TCR Beta short-read assay at the Johns Hopkins FTIC core. The QIAamp micro DNA kit was used to extract genomic DNA from the cultured CD4+ T cells. The Oncomine TCR Beta libraries from cultured CD4+ T cells were pooled using unique dual indexes and then sequenced on an Illumina iSeq 100. In the original analysis: Non-productive sequences were removed, and CDR3s that did not start with C, did not end with F or W, or were shorter than 7 amino acids were discarded. The MANAFEST web application was used to identify antigen-specific clonotypes by comparing peptide-stimulated wells against reference wells and other culture wells. For a clone to be called positive, the clone needed an FDR below 0.05, an odds ratio above 5, and a productive frequency above 0.1% in at least two of three replicate wells. A clonotype counted as cross-reactive if it showed significant expansion both in the SARS-CoV-2 spike wells and in at least one common cold coronavirus spike condition. CDR3 homology was assessed with Levenshtein distances (stringdist) and unrooted phylogenetic trees (ape) in R version 3.6.1. TCRdb redid the processing of the public reads, applying fastp at Q25 and MiXCR, and retained in-frame beta chains. CDR3 protein duplicates are merged, each entry listing the most common genes and DNA. These V and J calls originate from TCRdb's pipeline instead of the authors' own analysis. Counted in this sample were around 2,000 distinct CDR3 sequences; approximately 68% of them appeared once. 52% of the sample is held by the ten biggest clonotypes.

The sequence was collected from a human donor who had recovered from COVID-19. Recombination linked TRBV28 to TRBJ1-2; the D gene is perhaps TRBD1, from 5 matching bases. Sequencing was performed on CD4+ T cells from blood, cultured in vitro, taken after SARS-CoV-2 vaccination. For the CDR3, the sequence is CASSNPWGPKADGYTF. The DNA is as follows: TGTGCCAGCAGCAACCCCTGGGGACCTAAGGCGGATGGCTACACCTTC.